Listed here are 3 T cell receptor beta chains from one sample, sequenced in a study of T cells expressing NK-cell markers. TCRdb re-called the 5' RACE reads and catalogs CDR3 proteins one per entry, DNA excluded. The repertoire shows approximately 150,000 distinct CDR3 sequences; the top ten hold approximately 12%. Material for sequencing was blood T cells: a sorted CD56 or NKG2C T cell subset, CD4+ or CD8+ T cells, or bulk PBMC T cells (not recorded which). The source is a man between 18 and 35 years old in good health.

The J gene is TRBJ2-1, the V gene TRBV6-5; checking the TCRdb D call of TRBD1 is not possible without DNA. Per the germline V gene, CDR1 is MNHEY and CDR2 is SVGAGI. This CDR3 has 12 amino acids. The CDR3 sequence is CASSYFKGEQFF.

The chain employs TRBV2 and TRBJ2-3. Germline V gives CDR1 SNHLY, CDR2 FYNNEI. The CDR3 covers 13 residues. The CDR3 here is CASHLSLADTQYF.

The CDR3 reads CASRSGTGDSGEKLFF. The chain has TRBV7-9 and TRBJ1-4; TCRdb selects TRBD1, and the lack of DNA leaves this call unchecked. The CDR3 consists of 16 residues. From germline, CDR1 is SEHNR and CDR2 FQNEAQ (reference sequence). Using reference TRBV7-9 and TRBJ1-4 for the parts outside the CDR3, the full variable domain is DTGVSQNPRHKITKRGQNVTFRCDPISEHNRLYWYRQTLGQGPEFLTYFQNEAQLEKSRLLSDRFSAERPKGSFSTLEIQRTEQGDSAMYLCASRSGTGDSGEKLFFGSGTQLSVL.